Described below is a single TCR beta chain sequence and its context. The sample comes from a study of T cell repertoires in aging, cancer and after chemotherapy. The overall study: Clear clonal overlap appeared across healthy donor samples taken over several months to years.

Rearranged V-D-J TRB sequences were amplified with a mixed TRB-A/B primer pool. TCRdb redid the calling of the multiplex PCR reads with MiXCR, one entry per CDR3 protein. This sample carries fewer than 15,000 distinct CDR3 sequences, around 23% of them seen once, and the ten largest clones take around half. The ends were cut back, 1 base at V and 0 bases at J, with 15 bases in the middle. CDR1 and CDR2 from the germline V gene are SGHTS and YDEGEE. The CDR3 is made up of 17 amino acids. The template was genomic DNA from peripheral blood, not RNA. The source of this sequence is a human donor in good health. The sequencing input was blood. The chain couples TRBV5-8 to TRBJ2-3; TRBD1 might be the D (5 bases). The CDR3 sequence is CASSLPQDMTSTDTQYF. The CDR3 nucleotides are TGTGCCAGCAGCTTGCCCCAGGACATGACTAGCACAGATACGCAGTATTTT.